The 8 T cell receptor beta chains below all came from one sample that was sequenced in a study of OX40 agonist ivuxolimab in advanced cancers. Profiling relied on immunoSEQ multiplex PCR, and the TCRdb table lists in-frame clones only, not all of them. Of about 55,000 clones detected, around nine tenths appear once; the ten largest clones hold approximately 7%. Sequences were derived from CD4+ or CD8+ T cells sorted from blood, sampled in a trial of the OX40 agonist ivuxolimab. The receptors here all came from an adult with an advanced solid tumor such as melanoma, head and neck, liver or kidney cancer.

This chain connects TRBV7-6 to TRBJ2-3, with D possibly TRBD2 on 5 matching bases. V was clipped by 4 bases and J by 11 bases, with 22 bases between them. This CDR3 has 15 amino acids. CDR1 is SGHVS, CDR2 FNYEAQ, per germline. In nucleotides, the CDR3 is TGTGCCAGCAGCTCGCCGGCCGAGCCGGGGAGTAGGCAGTATTTT. It yields the protein CASSSPAEPGSRQYF.

The CDR3 sequence is CAWSVGSQGTKAFF. CDR3 bases: TGTGCCTGGAGTGTAGGGTCACAGGGGACAAAAGCTTTCTTT. The chain uses TRBV30 and TRBJ1-1, with 7 bases aligning to TRBD1. V lost 0 bases, J lost 9 bases, and 10 bases stayed unmatched. This CDR3 region has 14 residues. CDR1 GTSNPN and CDR2 SVGIG come from the germline V gene (reference sequence).

This clone was picked up one time. The V call is TRBV18, the J call TRBJ2-3; possible D gene TRBD1, 6 bases. The V end was cut by 6 bases, the J end by 5 bases, with 27 bases between. Per the germline V gene, CDR1 is KGHSH and CDR2 is LQKENI. The length of the CDR3 is 18 residues. CDR3: CASSPRAGQIEKEDTQYF. The CDR3 DNA follows: TGTGCCAGCTCTCCCCGGGCAGGACAGATCGAAAAGGAAGATACGCAGTATTTT.

J is TRBJ1-5 and V is TRBV6-5, with a tentative D call TRBD1 (6 bases). The germline V and J ends were trimmed by 6 bases and 6 bases, with 18 bases remaining between them. The CDR3 has 15 residues. Germline assignment: CDR1 MNHEY and CDR2 SVGAGI. This chain's CDR3 is CASRPLTGSSQPQHF. The CDR3, as DNA: TGTGCCAGCAGGCCGCTGACAGGTTCTAGTCAGCCCCAGCATTTT.

The chain uses TRBV7-3 and TRBJ2-1; 9 bases map to TRBD2. Germline V gives CDR1 SGHTA, CDR2 FQGTGA. V was clipped by 3 bases and J by 10 bases; unmatched bases: 4. CDR3 length: 13 amino acids. The CDR3 sequence is CASSFGLAFEQFF. The CDR3 nucleotides read TGTGCCAGCAGCTTCGGACTAGCGTTCGAGCAGTTCTTC.

This rearrangement joins TRBV7-3 to TRBJ2-7, with D possibly matching TRBD1 (5 bases). CDR1 and CDR2 (germline): SGHTA, FQGTGA. This CDR3 region has 14 residues. V lost 2 bases to trimming and J lost 3 bases, with 11 bases between them. DNA of the CDR3: TGTGCCAGCAGCTTATCATCAGGGAACTACGAGCAGTACTTC. Protein: CASSLSSGNYEQYF.

V is TRBV18 and J is TRBJ2-3; 8 nucleotides line up with TRBD2. Per the germline V gene, CDR1 is KGHSH and CDR2 is LQKENI. The CDR3 has 14 amino acids. V was clipped by 6 bases and J by 5 bases; unmatched bases: 7. DNA of the CDR3: TGTGCCAGCTCGCCGGGACTAGTAGGAGATACGCAGTATTTT. It codes for CASSPGLVGDTQYF.

This sequence joins TRBV19 and TRBJ2-1; the D is unclear. The CDR3 covers 12 residues. Germline CDR1 and CDR2: LNHDA and SQIVND (reference sequence). V was pared by 4 bases and J by 5 bases, with 6 bases between. CDR3: CASSRTNNEQFF. The CDR3 nucleotides are TGTGCCAGTAGTAGGACCAACAATGAGCAGTTCTTC.